A single sample gave rise to the 24 T cell receptor beta chains below, sequenced in a study of cytomegalovirus exposure and HLA in healthy donors (dated by TCRdb to about 2017). To prepare the library, the immunoSEQ multiplex PCR assay was applied. For the multiplex PCR, a mixture combining 60 forward primers for TCR Vbeta segments and 13 reverse primers for TCR Jbeta segments was used. In TCRdb, the immuneACCESS table is reduced to in-frame sequences with V and J assigned. These tables do not hold every clone; where another copy was compared, an unresolved V gene accounts for under half, and the others remain unexplained. The sample table holds 110,000 or so clones, of which under 90% were seen once. The top ten constitute 2% to 3% of the sample. Sequencing was carried out using PBMCs. These receptors all stem from a woman under 30 in good health and CMV-seronegative.

This chain connects TRBV5-4 to TRBJ2-3; 7 nucleotides align to TRBD1. Looked up from germline, CDR1 is SGHNT and CDR2 is YYREEE (reference sequence). There are 13 residues in the CDR3. The trim removed 2 bases at V and 7 bases at J, leaving 4 bases unmatched. In nucleotides, the CDR3 is TGTGCCAGCAGCTTCTACAGGGGAAATACGCAGTATTTT. It codes for CASSFYRGNTQYF.

This clone was recorded a few times. The V call is TRBV7-9, the J call TRBJ2-3, with D tentatively TRBD2 (5 bases). CDR1 and CDR2 (germline): SEHNR, FQNEAQ (reference sequence). The CDR3 extends over 11 amino acids. Trimming removed 2 bases from V and 11 bases from J, with 8 bases in between. CDR3 coding DNA: TGTGCCAGCAGCTTACTCGGGAAGCAGTATTTT. Translated, it gives CASSLLGKQYF.

This chain uses TRBV19 with TRBJ1-1; no definite D call. CDR1 and CDR2 (germline): LNHDA, SQIVND (reference sequence). This CDR3 region has 15 residues. V was clipped by 6 bases and J by 4 bases, with 18 bases between them. The chain's CDR3 is CASSPRGPLFTEAFF. The CDR3 DNA is TGTGCCAGTAGCCCCCGCGGCCCGTTGTTCACTGAAGCTTTCTTT.

CDR3: CASSLDEGAYGYTF. CDR3 nucleotides: TGTGCCAGCAGCTTGGATGAGGGGGCCTATGGCTACACCTTC. V gene TRBV5-4 combines with J gene TRBJ1-2; 7 bases align to TRBD1. The CDR3 loop spans 14 amino acids. The germline CDR1 and CDR2 sequences are SGHNT and YYREEE (reference sequence). V dropped 0 bases and J dropped 4; count of bases not matched to a gene: 3.

This clone was observed once. V gene TRBV11-2 combines with J gene TRBJ2-1, with 8 bases fitting TRBD2. Trimming removed 1 base from V and 7 bases from J; junction bases left unmatched: 6. Germline loops: CDR1 SGHAT, CDR2 FQNNGV. This CDR3 is 15 amino acids long. DNA for the CDR3: TGTGCCAGCAGCTTAGCCTGGGAGCGGGAGAATGAGCAGTTCTTC. This gives the protein CASSLAWERENEQFF.

The CDR3 spells CASSLGGQGLMDEQFF. The CDR3 DNA reads as TGTGCCAGCAGCTTAGGCGGACAGGGCCTTATGGATGAGCAGTTCTTC. The chain joins TRBV13 to TRBJ2-1; 8 positions match TRBD1. Germline CDR1 is PRHDT and CDR2 is FYEKMQ (reference sequence). V lost 0 bases, J lost 8 bases, and 9 bases stayed unmatched. The CDR3 covers 16 residues.

The chain combines TRBV6-5 with TRBJ1-1, with a weak D call TRBD1 (5 bases). Looked up from germline, CDR1 is MNHEY and CDR2 is SVGAGI. Trimming cost V 0 bases and J 5 bases, with 13 bases left between them. The CDR3 has 15 residues. The CDR3 DNA reads as TGTGCCAGCAGTTACTCGTGGGGGGGTAGAACTGAAGCTTTCTTT. Its translation is CASSYSWGGRTEAFF.

This chain connects TRBV1 to TRBJ2-2; the table's D call, TRBD2, was not checked against the DNA. TRBV1 is tagged as a pseudogene. The CDR3 sequence is 18 residues long. The CDR3 sequence: CTSPPFRLAGGYGGELFF. The CDR3 DNA reads as TGCACCAGCCCTCCTTTCCGACTAGCGGGGGGGTATGGCGGGGAGCTGTTTTTT.

The rearrangement links TRBV18 to TRBJ1-5; TRBD1 agrees at 7 bases. The CDR3 totals 14 residues. J gave up 4 bases and V 1 base, and 1 base lay outside the gene matches. Germline CDR1 KGHSH, CDR2 LQKENI. As DNA, the CDR3 is TGTGCCAGCTCACCACAGGGGGCAAATCAGCCCCAGCATTTT. This translates into CASSPQGANQPQHF.

V gene TRBV7-2 combines with J gene TRBJ2-1, with D perhaps matching TRBD2 (6 bases). The germline gives CDR1 SGHTA, CDR2 FQGNSA. V was clipped by 1 base and J by 8 bases, with 12 bases between them. The CDR3 spans 14 residues. CDR3: CASSLGRERDEQFF. In DNA, the CDR3 is TGTGCCAGCAGCTTAGGACGGGAGAGGGATGAGCAGTTCTTC. Using reference TRBV7-2 and TRBJ2-1 for the parts outside the CDR3, the full variable domain is GAGVSQSPSNKVTEKGKDVELRCDPISGHTALYWYRQSLGQGLEFLIYFQGNSAPDKSGLPSDRFSAERTGGSVSTLTIQRTQQEDSAVYLCASSLGRERDEQFFGPGTRLTVL.

Remarks on this clone: This sample also contains other DNA sequences that code for the same CDR3. The gene calls are TRBV15 and TRBJ2-3; 11 nucleotides line up with TRBD2. From germline, CDR1 is LNHNV and CDR2 YYDKDF (reference sequence). The CDR3 length is 16 residues. V lost 5 bases and J lost 0; bases outside the gene matches: 4. The CDR3 DNA is TGTGCCACCAGCCCGAGACTAGCGGGGAGCACAGATACGCAGTATTTT. Translated, it gives CATSPRLAGSTDTQYF.

CDR3 DNA sequence: TGTGCCAGTAGTTCTCAGGGACATCGTAGCAATCAGCCCCAGCATTTT. It codes for CASSSQGHRSNQPQHF. The chain has TRBV19 and TRBJ1-5, with D possibly matching TRBD1 (6 bases). Germline CDR1 is LNHDA and CDR2 is SQIVND (reference sequence). CDR3 size: 16 residues. Trimming stripped 5 bases from V and 0 bases from J, with 14 bases between. The whole variable domain, remainder taken from reference TRBV19 and TRBJ1-5, is DGGITQSPKYLFRKEGQNVTLSCEQNLNHDAMYWYRQDPGQGLRLIYYSQIVNDFQKGDIAEGYSVSREKKESFPLTVTSAQKNPTAFYLCASSSQGHRSNQPQHFGDGTRLSIL.

This clone was counted between two and nine times. This chain joins TRBV19 and TRBJ1-1; perhaps TRBD1 as D (5 bases). The V end lost 7 bases, the J end lost 6 bases, and 15 bases lay between the germline ends. This CDR3 region has 13 residues. CDR1 is LNHDA and CDR2 is SQIVND in the germline V gene (reference sequence). This chain's CDR3 is CASNLIWGAEAFF. In DNA, the CDR3 is TGTGCCAGTAATCTGATTTGGGGGGCTGAAGCTTTCTTT. Full variable domain (rest looked up from reference TRBV19 and TRBJ1-1): DGGITQSPKYLFRKEGQNVTLSCEQNLNHDAMYWYRQDPGQGLRLIYYSQIVNDFQKGDIAEGYSVSREKKESFPLTVTSAQKNPTAFYLCASNLIWGAEAFFGQGTRLTVV.

V and J are TRBV27 and TRBJ1-3, with 8 nucleotides matching TRBD1. CDR1 is MNHEY and CDR2 is SMNVEV in the germline V gene (reference sequence). The CDR3 is made up of 16 amino acids. The ends lost 5 bases at V and 0 bases at J; junction bases unmatched: 6. The CDR3 DNA sequence: TGTGCCAGCAGTCCACTGGACAGGGACTCTGGAAACACCATATATTTT. This codes for CASSPLDRDSGNTIYF.

V is TRBV11-2 and J is TRBJ2-3, with D perhaps matching TRBD2 (5 bases). Germline V lookup: CDR1 SGHAT, CDR2 FQNNGV. The ends were cut back, 5 bases at V and 1 base at J, with 16 bases in the middle. The CDR3 runs to 16 residues. DNA of the CDR3: TGTGCCAGCAGCCCGCGGGCCCGTGGGGGCACAGATACGCAGTATTTT. Translated: CASSPRARGGTDTQYF.

The chain couples TRBV6-5 to TRBJ1-2, with a tentative D call TRBD1 (6 bases). Trimming took 10 bases from V and 4 from J, leaving 16 bases between them. This CDR3 has 13 amino acids. In germline, CDR1 is MNHEY, CDR2 SVGAGI. The DNA for the CDR3 is TGTGCCACCGAGACAGGACCGGGCTATGGCTACACCTTC. It yields the protein CATETGPGYGYTF.

Notes on this clone: Distinct nucleotide sequences in the sample also encode this CDR3. Here the CDR3 reads CASSPGTGTGGYTF. CDR3 bases: TGTGCCAGTAGTCCCGGGACAGGGACGGGTGGCTACACCTTC. The chain has TRBV6-6 and TRBJ1-2, with 9 bases matching TRBD1. Germline trimming cut 9 bases from V and 7 bases from J; bases unmatched to any gene: 12. CDR3 length equals 14 residues. Germline V lookup: CDR1 MNHNY, CDR2 SVGAGI (reference sequence).

The chain employs TRBV4-3 and TRBJ1-3, with D unresolved. This CDR3 spans 14 amino acids. Germline V lookup: CDR1 LGHNA, CDR2 YSLEER. The V gene lost 0 bases and the J gene lost 4 bases, with 7 bases spanning the gap. The DNA of the CDR3 is TGCGCCAGCAGCCAAGATCGGAGGGGAAACACCATATATTTT. It yields the protein CASSQDRRGNTIYF.

This clone was seen only a few times. The gene calls are TRBV5-4 and TRBJ2-7; unclear D gene. Trimming cost V 1 base and J 1 base, with 6 bases left between them. The length of the CDR3 is 13 residues. Germline V gives CDR1 SGHNT, CDR2 YYREEE (reference sequence). CDR3 region: CASSLFGSYEQYF. CDR3 coding DNA: TGTGCCAGCAGCTTGTTCGGTTCCTACGAGCAGTACTTC.

The chain employs TRBV5-1 and TRBJ1-5, with no clear D. Per the germline V gene, CDR1 is SGHRS and CDR2 is YFSETQ. The CDR3 spans 15 residues. V was shortened by 1 base and J by 0 bases, with 8 bases between the two germline ends. This chain's CDR3 is CASSLLGGSNQPQHF. CDR3 bases: TGCGCCAGCAGCTTGCTCGGCGGTAGCAATCAGCCCCAGCATTTT.

The J gene is TRBJ2-3, the V gene TRBV4-2, with D perhaps TRBD2 (7 bases). This CDR3 is 15 amino acids long. Between the trimmed V and J ends, which lost 4 bases and 4 bases, there was a span of 15 bases. The germline CDR1 and CDR2 sequences are LGHNA and YNFKEQ. CDR3 in amino acids: CASSPRGGNADTQYF. The CDR3 nucleotides are TGTGCCAGCAGCCCGAGGGGGGGCAACGCAGATACGCAGTATTTT.

The chain uses TRBV28 and TRBJ2-7, with 7 bases that match TRBD2. V lost 6 bases and J lost 2; bases outside the gene matches: 7. The CDR3 is made up of 14 amino acids. Germline loops: CDR1 MDHEN, CDR2 SYDVKM. The CDR3 nucleotides read TGTGCCAGCAGCCGCGGGGGTACTACCTACGAGCAGTACGTC. It yields the protein CASSRGGTTYEQYV.

Written as DNA, the CDR3 is TGTGCCAGCAGCGTGCGACAGGGGGCTGACACCGGGGAGCTGTTTTTT. This translates into CASSVRQGADTGELFF. This chain links TRBV7-2 with TRBJ2-2; 10 nucleotides align to TRBD1. After removal of 5 bases from V and 3 bases from J, the junction contained 6 bases not matched to a gene. Germline V gene data show CDR1 as SGHTA and CDR2 as FQGNSA. This CDR3 is built from 16 residues.

V and J are TRBV4-3 and TRBJ1-5, with a tentative D call TRBD1 (5 bases). There are 15 residues in the CDR3. Trimming took off 1 base at V and 7 bases at J, with 14 bases between the two ends. Germline lookup yields CDR1 LGHNA and CDR2 YSLEER. The CDR3 nucleotides read TGCGCCAGCAGCCAAGGGCAGGGCTACGGCCAGCCCCAGCATTTT. Translated: CASSQGQGYGQPQHF.